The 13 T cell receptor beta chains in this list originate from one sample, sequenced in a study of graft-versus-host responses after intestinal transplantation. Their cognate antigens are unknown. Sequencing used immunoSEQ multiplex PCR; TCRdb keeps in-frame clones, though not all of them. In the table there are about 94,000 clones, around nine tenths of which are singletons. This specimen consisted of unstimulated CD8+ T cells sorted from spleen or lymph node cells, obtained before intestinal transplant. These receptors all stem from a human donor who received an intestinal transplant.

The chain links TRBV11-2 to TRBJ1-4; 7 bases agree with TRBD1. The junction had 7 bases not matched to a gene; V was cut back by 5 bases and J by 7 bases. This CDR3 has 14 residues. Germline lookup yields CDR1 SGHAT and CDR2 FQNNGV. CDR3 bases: TGTGCCAGCAGCCCAGACAGGGTTCGTGAAAAACTGTTTTTT. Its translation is CASSPDRVREKLFF.

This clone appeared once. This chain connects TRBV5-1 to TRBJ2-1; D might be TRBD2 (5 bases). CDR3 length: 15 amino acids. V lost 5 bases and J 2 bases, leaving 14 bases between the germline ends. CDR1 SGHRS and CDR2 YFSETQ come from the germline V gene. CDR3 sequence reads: CASRSTRAAYNEQFF. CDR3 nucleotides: TGCGCCAGCAGATCTACTAGAGCCGCCTACAATGAGCAGTTCTTC.

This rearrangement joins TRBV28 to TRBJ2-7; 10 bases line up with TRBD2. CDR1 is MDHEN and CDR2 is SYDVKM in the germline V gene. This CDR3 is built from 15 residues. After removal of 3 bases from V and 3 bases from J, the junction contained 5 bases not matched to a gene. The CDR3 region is CASSFASSGSYEQYF. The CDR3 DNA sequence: TGTGCCAGCAGTTTTGCGTCTAGCGGGAGCTACGAGCAGTACTTC.

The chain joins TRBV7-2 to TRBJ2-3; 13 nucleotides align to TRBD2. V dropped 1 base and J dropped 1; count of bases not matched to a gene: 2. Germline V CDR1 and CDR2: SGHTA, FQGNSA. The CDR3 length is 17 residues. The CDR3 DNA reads TGTGCCAGCAGCTTAGGCACTAGCGGGGGGGGCACAGATACGCAGTATTTT. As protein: CASSLGTSGGGTDTQYF.

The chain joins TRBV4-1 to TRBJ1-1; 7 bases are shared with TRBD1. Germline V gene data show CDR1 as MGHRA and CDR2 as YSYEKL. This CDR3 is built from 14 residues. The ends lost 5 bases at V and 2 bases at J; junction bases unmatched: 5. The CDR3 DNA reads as TGCGCCAGCAGCGCCCAGGGGGGAAACACTGAAGCTTTCTTT. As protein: CASSAQGGNTEAFF.

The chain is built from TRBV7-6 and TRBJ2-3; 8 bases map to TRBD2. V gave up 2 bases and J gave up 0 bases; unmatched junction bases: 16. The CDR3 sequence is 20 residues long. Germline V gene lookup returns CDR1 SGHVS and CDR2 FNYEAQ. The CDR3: CASSLPLLHGRGVSTDTQYF. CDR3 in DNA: TGTGCCAGCAGCTTACCCCTCCTACACGGGCGGGGGGTCAGCACAGATACGCAGTATTTT.

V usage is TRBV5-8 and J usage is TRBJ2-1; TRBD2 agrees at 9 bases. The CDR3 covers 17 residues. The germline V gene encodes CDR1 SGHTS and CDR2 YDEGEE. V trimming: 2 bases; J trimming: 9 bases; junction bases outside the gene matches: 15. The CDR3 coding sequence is TGTGCCAGCAGCTTACGGCTGGGCGGGAGGGCCGGGGGTGAGCAGTTCTTC. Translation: CASSLRLGGRAGGEQFF.

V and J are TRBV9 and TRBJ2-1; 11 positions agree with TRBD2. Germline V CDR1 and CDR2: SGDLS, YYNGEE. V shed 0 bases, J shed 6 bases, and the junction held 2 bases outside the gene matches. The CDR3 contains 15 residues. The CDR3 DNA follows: TGTGCCAGCAGCGTAGATAGCGGGGGGGGCAATGAGCAGTTCTTC. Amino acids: CASSVDSGGGNEQFF.

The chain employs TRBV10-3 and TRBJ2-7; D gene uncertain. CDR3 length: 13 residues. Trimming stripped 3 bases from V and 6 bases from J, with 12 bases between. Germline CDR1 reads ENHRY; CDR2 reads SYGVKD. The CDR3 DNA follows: TGTGCCATCAGTGATGGGCACTCCCGCGAGCAGTACTTC. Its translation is CAISDGHSREQYF.

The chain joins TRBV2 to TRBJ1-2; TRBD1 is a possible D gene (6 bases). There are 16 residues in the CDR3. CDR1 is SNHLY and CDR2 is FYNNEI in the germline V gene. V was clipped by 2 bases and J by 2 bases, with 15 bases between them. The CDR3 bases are TGTGCCAGCAGTGAAAGGGGGTGGAACGGGAACTATGGCTACACCTTC. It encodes CASSERGWNGNYGYTF. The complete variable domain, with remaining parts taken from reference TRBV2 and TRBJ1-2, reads EPEVTQTPSHQVTQMGQEVILRCVPISNHLYFYWYRQILGQKVEFLVSFYNNEISEKSEIFDDQFSVERPDGSNFTLKIRSTKLEDSAMYFCASSERGWNGNYGYTFGSGTRLTVV.

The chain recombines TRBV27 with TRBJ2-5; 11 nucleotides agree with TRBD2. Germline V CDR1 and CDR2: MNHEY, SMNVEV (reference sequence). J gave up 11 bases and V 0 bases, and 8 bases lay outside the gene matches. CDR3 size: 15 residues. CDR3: CASSLSPSGGIQQYF. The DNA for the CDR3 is TGTGCCAGCAGTTTATCACCTAGCGGGGGGATCCAGCAGTACTTC.

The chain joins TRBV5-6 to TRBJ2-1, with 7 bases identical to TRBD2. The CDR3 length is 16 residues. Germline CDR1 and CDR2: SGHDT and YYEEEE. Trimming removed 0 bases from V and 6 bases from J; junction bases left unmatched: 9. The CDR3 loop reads CASSLGGGGDPNEQFF. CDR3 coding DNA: TGTGCCAGCAGCTTGGGTGGGGGGGGAGACCCCAATGAGCAGTTCTTC.

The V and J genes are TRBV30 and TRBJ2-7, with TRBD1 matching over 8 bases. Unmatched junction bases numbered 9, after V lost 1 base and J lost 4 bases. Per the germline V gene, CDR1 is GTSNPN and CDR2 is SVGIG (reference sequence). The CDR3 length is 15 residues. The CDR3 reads CAWSAGQGSTYEQYF. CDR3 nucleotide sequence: TGTGCCTGGAGTGCTGGACAGGGAAGCACGTACGAGCAGTACTTC.